Below are 31 T cell receptor beta chains sequenced from a single sample in a study of cytomegalovirus exposure and HLA in healthy donors. Measured with immunoSEQ multiplex PCR; TCRdb has only the in-frame clones, and not every one. The sample records about 120,000 clones, about 88% being singletons. Material for sequencing was PBMCs. These receptors all stem from a woman younger than 30 in good health and CMV-seronegative.

The chain carries TRBV6-1 and TRBJ2-7, with D possibly being TRBD1 (6 bases). Trimming left V 3 bases short and J 7 bases short, with 22 bases between. The CDR3 length is 16 residues. Germline values: CDR1 MNHNS, CDR2 SASEGT. CDR3 in DNA: TGTGCCAGCAGTGACCAAAAGGGGGTCCGATCGTGGGAGCAGTACTTC. It is translated as CASSDQKGVRSWEQYF.

This chain connects TRBV5-1 to TRBJ2-1; no firm D call. The CDR3 contains 13 residues. V lost 0 bases and J lost 10, with 11 bases in between. The germline gives CDR1 SGHRS, CDR2 YFSETQ. As DNA, the CDR3 is TGCGCCAGCAGCTTGGGAGCCGTACGCGAGCAGTTCTTC. Translated: CASSLGAVREQFF.

The V and J genes are TRBV7-9 and TRBJ1-1; no reliable D call. From germline, CDR1 is SEHNR and CDR2 FQNEAQ (reference sequence). The CDR3 runs 16 residues. The ends were cut back, 1 base at V and 10 bases at J, with 22 bases in the middle. The CDR3 loop reads CASSLGWRAVAGRAFF. CDR3 in DNA: TGTGCCAGCAGCTTAGGTTGGCGGGCCGTCGCAGGTCGAGCTTTCTTT.

This clone was seen only once. The chain recombines TRBV7-3 with TRBJ1-1; the D gene is possibly TRBD1 (6 bases). The CDR3 contains 13 residues. Per the germline V gene, CDR1 is SGHTA and CDR2 is FQGTGA. V was cut by 8 bases and J by 4 bases, with 14 bases left in between. The CDR3 spells CASDLGGPTEAFF. The CDR3 DNA reads as TGTGCCAGCGACCTCGGGGGGCCCACTGAAGCTTTCTTT.

This chain uses TRBV7-9 with TRBJ1-5, with TRBD1 matching 7 bases. This CDR3 contains 15 residues. The trim removed 0 bases at V and 4 bases at J, leaving 3 bases unmatched. Germline V gene lookup returns CDR1 SEHNR and CDR2 FQNEAQ (reference sequence). CDR3 region: CASSLAGTENQPQHF. In DNA form, the CDR3 reads TGTGCCAGCAGCTTAGCAGGGACAGAGAATCAGCCCCAGCATTTT.

The chain has TRBV6-1 and TRBJ2-3; the D is unclear. V was trimmed by 2 bases and J by 6 bases, leaving 6 bases between them. Germline CDR1 is MNHNS and CDR2 is SASEGT. The CDR3 sequence is 12 residues long. The CDR3 loop is CASSELTDTQYF. The CDR3, as DNA: TGTGCCAGCAGTGAACTAACGGATACGCAGTATTTT.

The rearrangement links TRBV2 to TRBJ2-6, with D perhaps TRBD2 (5 bases). The CDR3 has 12 amino acids. Germline CDR1 reads SNHLY; CDR2 reads FYNNEI. V was trimmed by 7 bases and J by 4 bases, leaving 5 bases between them. The CDR3 bases are TGTGCCAGCACGGGAGGGGCCAACGTCCTGACTTTC. This codes for CASTGGANVLTF.

The chain carries TRBV5-1 and TRBJ2-7; TRBD1 might be the D (6 bases). V shed 4 bases and J shed 5 bases, with 16 bases lying between them. The CDR3 runs 14 residues. The germline gives CDR1 SGHRS, CDR2 YFSETQ. The DNA of the CDR3 is TGCGCCAGCAGCGCCCCCCCAGGGGTCAACGAGCAGTACTTC. Residues: CASSAPPGVNEQYF.

This chain uses TRBV6-6 with TRBJ1-2; perhaps TRBD1 as D (5 bases). The V gene lost 7 bases and the J gene lost 6 bases, with 21 bases spanning the gap. This CDR3 spans 15 amino acids. Germline CDR1 reads MNHNY; CDR2 reads SVGAGI (reference sequence). CDR3 residues: CASKQNSGFRDGYTF. The CDR3 DNA reads TGTGCCAGCAAACAAAATTCAGGGTTCCGGGATGGCTACACCTTC.

This clone was picked up one time. Here the CDR3 reads CAIRGGPGTVNYGYTF. The CDR3 nucleotides read TGTGCCATCAGAGGCGGACCCGGGACAGTTAACTATGGCTACACCTTC. The rearrangement links TRBV10-3 to TRBJ1-2; 7 bases match TRBD1. With V trimmed by 6 bases and J by 1 base, 11 bases remained unmatched. In germline, CDR1 is ENHRY, CDR2 SYGVKD. The CDR3 has 16 amino acids.

The chain couples TRBV10-3 to TRBJ1-1, with D maybe TRBD1 (6 bases). Germline V CDR1 and CDR2: ENHRY, SYGVKD. V gave up 7 bases and J gave up 3 bases, with 15 bases separating them. This CDR3 is 14 amino acids long. For the CDR3, the DNA is TGTGCCATCACCCTAACGGGGGGCGACACTGAAGCTTTCTTT. This codes for CAITLTGGDTEAFF.

The chain uses TRBV6-1 and TRBJ2-7; D gene uncertain. Trimming cost V 0 bases and J 4 bases, with 4 bases left between them. CDR3 length: 12 amino acids. Per germline, CDR1 MNHNS and CDR2 SASEGT. CDR3 sequence reads: CASSEAPYEQYF. CDR3 coding DNA: TGTGCCAGCAGTGAAGCCCCATACGAGCAGTACTTC.

The rearrangement links TRBV11-2 to TRBJ2-5; 8 nucleotides align to TRBD2. The CDR3 length is 12 residues. The germline V gene encodes CDR1 SGHAT and CDR2 FQNNGV. With 6 bases clipped from V and 5 bases from J, the junction kept 2 bases outside the gene matches. CDR3 sequence reads: CASRSGGETQYF. In DNA form, the CDR3 reads TGTGCCAGCAGGTCGGGGGGGGAGACCCAGTACTTC.

The V call is TRBV5-1, the J call TRBJ2-1; 9 nucleotides match TRBD2. The V and J ends lost 4 bases and 1 base, in that order; junction bases with no gene match: 9. CDR1 is SGHRS and CDR2 is YFSETQ in the germline V gene. The length of the CDR3 is 17 residues. The CDR3 DNA reads as TGCGCCAGCAGCCTTCAAGCGGGGGGAGGTTCCTACAATGAGCAGTTCTTC. The encoded protein is CASSLQAGGGSYNEQFF.

The chain is built from TRBV27 and TRBJ2-1, with 8 nucleotides matching TRBD1. The V gene's germline CDR1 is MNHEY and CDR2 SMNVEV (reference sequence). This CDR3 is 12 amino acids long. V shed 11 bases, J shed 3 bases, and the junction held 3 bases outside the gene matches. The CDR3 is CAVGTGYNEQFF. As DNA, the CDR3 is TGTGCCGTCGGGACAGGCTACAATGAGCAGTTCTTC.

This clone was observed a single time. The CDR3 bases are TGTGCCAGCAGCTTAGGGGAGAGCTACGAGCAGTACTTC. Translated, it gives CASSLGESYEQYF. The rearrangement links TRBV7-6 to TRBJ2-7, with TRBD2 as a possible D gene (5 bases). From germline, CDR1 is SGHVS and CDR2 FNYEAQ. The CDR3 has 13 amino acids. Trimming shortened V by 1 base and J by 3 bases, and 7 bases separated the two germline ends. The full variable domain, in which reference TRBV7-6 and TRBJ2-7 provide the parts outside the CDR3, is GAGVSQSPRYKVTKRGQDVALRCDPISGHVSLYWYRQALGQGPEFLTYFNYEAQQDKSGLPNDRFSAERPEGSISTLTIQRTEQRDSAMYRCASSLGESYEQYFGPGTRLTVT.

About this clone itself: At one of its ends the junction is not consistent with the germline gene, which may arise from a read error. The chain is built from TRBV7-9 and TRBJ1-2; D gene unclear. In germline, CDR1 is SEHNR, CDR2 FQNEAQ (reference sequence). This CDR3 spans 9 amino acids. The CDR3 nucleotides are TGTGCCAGCACCCTTCCGGTTTTCTTC. It encodes CASTLPVFF.

The genes are TRBV15 and TRBJ2-5; 8 positions match TRBD2. This CDR3 has 15 amino acids. V trimming: 0 bases; J trimming: 5 bases; junction bases outside the gene matches: 5. From germline, CDR1 is LNHNV and CDR2 YYDKDF (reference sequence). CDR3 residues: CATSRDLAGIETQYF. CDR3 nucleotides: TGTGCCACCAGCAGAGATCTAGCGGGCATCGAGACCCAGTACTTC. The variable domain in full, completed from reference TRBV15 and TRBJ2-5, reads DAMVIQNPRYQVTQFGKPVTLSCSQTLNHNVMYWYQQKSSQAPKLLFHYYDKDFNNEADTPDNFQSRRPNTSFCFLDIRSPGLGDTAMYLCATSRDLAGIETQYFGPGTRLLVL.

This sequence joins TRBV10-1 and TRBJ2-7; D ambiguous. Germline values: CDR1 WNHNN, CDR2 SYGVQD (reference sequence). Trimming pared 3 bases from V and 6 bases from J, leaving 9 bases between. The CDR3 covers 12 residues. The CDR3 DNA follows: TGCGCCAGCAGTGACCGCCCCGGCGAGCAGTACTTC. Its translation: CASSDRPGEQYF.

The CDR3: CSVEYEDFRAAFF. For the CDR3, the DNA is TGCAGCGTTGAGTATGAGGACTTCCGAGCGGCTTTCTTT. The rearrangement joins TRBV29-1 to TRBJ1-1; the D is unclear. V was trimmed by 3 bases and J by 11 bases, leaving 19 bases between them. The germline V gene has CDR1 SQVTM and CDR2 ANQGSEA. The CDR3 length is 13 residues.

The chain joins TRBV6-1 to TRBJ1-1; TRBD1 might be the D (5 bases). V was cut by 9 bases and J by 5 bases, with 22 bases left in between. This CDR3 has 15 residues. Germline CDR1 is MNHNS and CDR2 is SASEGT. This chain's CDR3 is CARRGPGLGRTEAFF. As DNA, the CDR3 is TGTGCCAGGCGGGGTCCGGGGCTGGGTAGGACTGAAGCTTTCTTT.

This clone was seen a few times. The chain links TRBV27 to TRBJ2-7, with 7 bases aligning to TRBD1. This CDR3 contains 13 residues. Trimming removed 6 bases from V and 1 base from J; junction bases left unmatched: 3. Germline CDR1 is MNHEY and CDR2 is SMNVEV (reference sequence). CDR3 sequence (DNA): TGTGCCAGCAGGGTGACAGGGTCCTACGAGCAGTACTTC. Its translation is CASRVTGSYEQYF.

The chain is built from TRBV2 and TRBJ2-7; TRBD1 matches 7 bases. There are 14 residues in the CDR3. Looked up from germline, CDR1 is SNHLY and CDR2 is FYNNEI. Trimming removed 6 bases from V and 0 bases from J; junction bases left unmatched: 5. CDR3 in DNA: TGTGCCAGCAGCGAGGGACAGCACTCCTACGAGCAGTACTTC. It encodes CASSEGQHSYEQYF.

The V and J genes are TRBV9 and TRBJ1-5; D is unresolved. CDR3 length: 16 amino acids. V lost 3 bases, J lost 1 base, and 14 bases lay in between. The germline V gene encodes CDR1 SGDLS and CDR2 YYNGEE. The chain's CDR3 is CASSAVGVGSNQPQHF. CDR3 in DNA: TGTGCCAGCAGCGCCGTCGGGGTCGGGAGCAATCAGCCCCAGCATTTT.

V and J are TRBV7-9 and TRBJ1-2; D may be TRBD1 (6 bases). Trimming removed 5 bases at V and 8 bases at J, with 12 bases between. Germline lookup yields CDR1 SEHNR and CDR2 FQNEAQ (reference sequence). This CDR3 is 12 amino acids long. The CDR3 DNA reads TGTGCCAGCAGCAAAAACAGGGACGGCTACACCTTC. Translated, it gives CASSKNRDGYTF.

The chain combines TRBV7-2 with TRBJ2-7; 7 bases line up with TRBD1. V lost 1 base and J lost 0; bases outside the gene matches: 6. The CDR3 totals 16 residues. The germline V gene has CDR1 SGHTA and CDR2 FQGNSA. For the CDR3, the DNA is TGTGCCAGCAGCTTAGATCCTACAGGGGACTCCTACGAGCAGTACTTC. Translated: CASSLDPTGDSYEQYF.

This chain links TRBV27 with TRBJ2-1; 11 nucleotides line up with TRBD2. CDR1 and CDR2 from the germline V gene are MNHEY and SMNVEV (reference sequence). V shed 6 bases and J 4 bases; nucleotides not matched to a gene: 5. The CDR3 extends over 15 amino acids. This CDR3 reads CASSATSGVYNEQFF. The CDR3 coding sequence is TGTGCCAGCAGCGCGACTAGCGGGGTATACAATGAGCAGTTCTTC.

The chain has TRBV27 and TRBJ2-3; 14 bases line up with TRBD2. CDR1 and CDR2 (germline): MNHEY, SMNVEV (reference sequence). Trimming cost V 2 bases and J 3 bases; bases outside gene matches: 7. CDR3 length: 18 residues. The CDR3: CASSLMTSGGAATDTQYF. The CDR3 DNA reads as TGTGCCAGCAGTTTAATGACTAGCGGGGGGGCCGCGACAGATACGCAGTATTTT.

This clone was seen only once. The chain employs TRBV11-1 and TRBJ2-7; D is possibly TRBD1 (6 bases). From germline, CDR1 is SGHAT and CDR2 FQDESV (reference sequence). This CDR3 region has 14 residues. V was pared by 5 bases and J by 2 bases, with 13 bases between. CDR3: CASSRQARTYEQYF. In nucleotides, the CDR3 is TGTGCCAGCAGCCGACAGGCCCGAACCTACGAGCAGTACTTC.

This chain joins TRBV5-5 and TRBJ1-2; D gene uncertain. The ends were cut back, 1 base at V and 0 bases at J, with 13 bases in the middle. The CDR3 runs 16 residues. CDR1 and CDR2 from the germline V gene are SGHKS and YYEKEE (reference sequence). CDR3 loop: CASSLRLQPANYGYTF. The CDR3 DNA follows: TGTGCCAGCAGCTTGCGGTTACAGCCAGCTAACTATGGCTACACCTTC.

This chain links TRBV9 with TRBJ2-2, with D hard to call. The CDR3 runs to 17 residues. V shed 4 bases and J shed 1 base, with 17 bases lying between them. Looked up from germline, CDR1 is SGDLS and CDR2 is YYNGEE. The CDR3 spells CASSTPREAMNTGELFF. The CDR3 DNA is TGTGCCAGCAGCACCCCTCGAGAAGCCATGAACACCGGGGAGCTGTTTTTT.